One sample yielded the 19 T cell receptor beta chains listed below, sequenced in a study of T cell responses to AZD1222 COVID-19 vaccine. Profiled with immunoSEQ multiplex PCR; TCRdb holds only in-frame clones, not every one. This sample has 200,000 to 250,000 clones; roughly 91% occur once, and the top ten carry 0.9% to 1.1%. This material consisted of peripheral blood, taken on day 0 of MenACWY control vaccination. The receptors were sampled from an adult in good health.

This clone was observed a single time. V is TRBV5-6 and J is TRBJ1-3; TRBD1 matches at 9 bases. The CDR3 has 15 amino acids. Trimming removed 2 bases from V and 4 bases from J; junction bases left unmatched: 4. Germline V gene lookup returns CDR1 SGHDT and CDR2 YYEEEE. As DNA, the CDR3 is TGTGCCAGCAGCTTACAGGGGGCATTGGGAAACACCATATATTTT. Its protein product is CASSLQGALGNTIYF.

The chain couples TRBV7-8 to TRBJ2-5; the D gene is possibly TRBD2 (6 bases). Trimming removed 7 bases at V and 10 bases at J, with 16 bases between. This CDR3 comprises 12 residues. From germline, CDR1 is SGHVS and CDR2 FQNEAQ. CDR3 DNA sequence: TGTGCCAGCAAGGATAGCGGCCCGGTCCAGTACTTC. Translation gives CASKDSGPVQYF.

This sequence joins TRBV10-2 and TRBJ1-6; tentatively, D is TRBD1 (5 bases). The CDR3 runs 14 residues. Germline V gives CDR1 WSHSY, CDR2 SAAADI. Trimming took off 2 bases at V and 7 bases at J, with 9 bases between the two ends. The CDR3 DNA is TGCGCCAGCAGTGAGGGGGGTCAAAATTCACCCCTCCACTTT. Translated, it gives CASSEGGQNSPLHF.

The chain recombines TRBV12-3 or TRBV12-4 with TRBJ1-1; D remains ambiguous. Trimming pared 4 bases from V and 2 bases from J, leaving 8 bases between. The length of the CDR3 is 13 residues. The CDR3 DNA sequence: TGTGCCAGCAGTTCGACACCTAACACTGAAGCTTTCTTT. It encodes CASSSTPNTEAFF.

The genes are TRBV6-2 or TRBV6-3 and TRBJ1-1; D gene unclear. The CDR3 loop spans 13 amino acids. Germline V gene lookup returns CDR1 MNHEY and CDR2 SVGEGT. Trimming removed 0 bases from V and 9 bases from J, with 11 bases in between. Written as DNA, the CDR3 is TGTGCCAGCAGTTACTCGGCCACAGTTAAAGCTTTCTTT. Its translation is CASSYSATVKAFF.

The table lists this clone with a count of one. This rearrangement joins TRBV27 to TRBJ1-4; D is unresolved. CDR1 and CDR2 (germline): MNHEY, SMNVEV (reference sequence). CDR3 length: 14 amino acids. The V end was cut by 3 bases, the J end by 10 bases, with 15 bases between. This chain's CDR3 is CASSLSGYKGKLFF. Written as DNA, the CDR3 is TGTGCCAGCAGTTTGTCCGGGTACAAGGGAAAACTGTTTTTT.

The chain is built from TRBV24-1 and TRBJ1-2; D remains unclear. This CDR3 has 12 residues. CDR1 KGHDR and CDR2 SFDVKD come from the germline V gene. Trimming took 4 bases from V and 3 from J, leaving 5 bases between them. CDR3 loop: CATSDSDYGYTF. The CDR3 coding sequence is TGTGCCACCAGTGACTCTGACTATGGCTACACCTTC.

This sequence joins TRBV18 and TRBJ1-2; D gene ambiguous. Trimming left V 3 bases short and J 7 bases short, with 6 bases between. The CDR3 covers 11 residues. Germline lookup yields CDR1 KGHSH and CDR2 LQKENI. This chain's CDR3 is CASSPDVGYTF. For the CDR3, the DNA is TGTGCCAGCTCACCTGATGTTGGCTACACCTTC.

The chain uses TRBV28 and TRBJ1-2; 7 bases map to TRBD1. There are 15 residues in the CDR3. V gave up 8 bases and J gave up 6 bases; unmatched junction bases: 15. Germline V gene lookup returns CDR1 MDHEN and CDR2 SYDVKM. The CDR3 here is CASGSYRGGGDGYTF. The CDR3 nucleotides read TGTGCCAGCGGCTCCTACAGGGGAGGGGGGGATGGCTACACCTTC.

The CDR3 bases are TGTGCCAGCAGTGAGGCCTGGGAGGGCGGGGGCTACACCTTC. Translated: CASSEAWEGGGYTF. The rearrangement joins TRBV6-1 to TRBJ1-2; D is undetermined. Germline-derived CDR1 and CDR2 are MNHNS and SASEGT. V was cut by 3 bases and J by 8 bases, with 16 bases left in between. The CDR3 sequence is 14 residues long.

The chain employs TRBV7-3 and TRBJ2-7, with 10 bases lining up with TRBD1. Trimming at V came to 1 base and at J to 2 bases, leaving 5 bases not matched to a gene. The germline CDR1 and CDR2 sequences are SGHTA and FQGTGA. The length of the CDR3 is 16 residues. CDR3 sequence reads: CASSLSGTGAPYEQYF. The CDR3, as DNA: TGTGCCAGCAGCTTAAGTGGGACAGGGGCCCCCTACGAGCAGTACTTC.

The chain has TRBV5-1 and TRBJ2-3; 15 nucleotides match TRBD2. V gave up 6 bases and J gave up 2 bases; unmatched junction bases: 4. CDR1 SGHRS and CDR2 YFSETQ come from the germline V gene. The CDR3 contains 16 residues. The CDR3 sequence is CASTRTSGGATDTQYF. Written as DNA, the CDR3 is TGCGCCAGCACCCGGACTAGCGGGGGGGCCACAGATACGCAGTATTTT.

This clone is a singleton in its sample. The gene calls are TRBV19 and TRBJ1-2; D is unresolved. V lost 3 bases and J lost 4, with 9 bases in between. The CDR3 spans 13 residues. Germline CDR1 and CDR2: LNHDA and SQIVND (reference sequence). The CDR3 nucleotides read TGTGCCAGTAGTATGGGCAGGTTCTATGGCTACACCTTC. Amino acids: CASSMGRFYGYTF.

The CDR3 protein is CASSQGYYGYTF. The CDR3 coding sequence is TGTGCCAGCAGCCAGGGGTACTATGGCTACACCTTC. The J gene is TRBJ1-2, the V gene TRBV28; possible D gene TRBD1, 6 bases. The V gene's germline CDR1 is MDHEN and CDR2 SYDVKM. The CDR3 covers 12 residues. V lost 6 bases, J lost 3 bases, and 8 bases lay in between.

This clone was seen a handful of times. This sequence joins TRBV6-5 and TRBJ1-2; 8 positions agree with TRBD1. The CDR3 loop spans 12 amino acids. Losses at the gene ends were 6 bases for V and 3 bases for J; bases not matched to a gene: 0. Germline V gene lookup returns CDR1 MNHEY and CDR2 SVGAGI. CDR3 residues: CASRGQDYGYTF. CDR3 in DNA: TGTGCCAGCAGGGGACAGGACTATGGCTACACCTTC.

The chain joins TRBV7-2 to TRBJ1-2; 7 bases align to TRBD1. V lost 4 bases and J lost 1; bases outside the gene matches: 9. Germline loops: CDR1 SGHTA, CDR2 FQGNSA. The CDR3 loop spans 16 amino acids. DNA for the CDR3: TGTGCCAGCAGCTCCGGGGCGGCAGGGGGTAACTATGGCTACACCTTC. Translated, it gives CASSSGAAGGNYGYTF.

V gene TRBV3-1 (or the pseudogene TRBV3-2) combines with J gene TRBJ2-1, with unresolved D. Trimming stripped 6 bases from V and 5 bases from J, with 5 bases between. CDR1 LGHDT and CDR2 YNNKEL come from the germline V gene (reference sequence). There are 11 residues in the CDR3. CDR3: CASRTDNEQFF. The DNA for the CDR3 is TGTGCCAGCAGAACGGACAATGAGCAGTTCTTC.

The chain carries TRBV7-9 and TRBJ2-1; D may be TRBD2 (5 bases). Germline CDR1 and CDR2: SEHNR and FQNEAQ (reference sequence). V was cut by 4 bases and J by 0 bases, with 13 bases left in between. The CDR3 totals 16 residues. The CDR3: CASSSGSRASYNEQFF. The CDR3 DNA sequence: TGTGCCAGCAGCTCCGGCTCGCGGGCCTCCTACAATGAGCAGTTCTTC. Based on the CDR3 plus reference TRBV7-9 and TRBJ2-1, the full variable domain is DTGVSQNPRHKITKRGQNVTFRCDPISEHNRLYWYRQTLGQGPEFLTYFQNEAQLEKSRLLSDRFSAERPKGSFSTLEIQRTEQGDSAMYLCASSSGSRASYNEQFFGPGTRLTVL.

The V gene is TRBV11-2, the J gene TRBJ2-6; 7 nucleotides match TRBD2. This CDR3 comprises 15 residues. V shed 3 bases and J 3 bases; nucleotides not matched to a gene: 2. The germline V gene encodes CDR1 SGHAT and CDR2 FQNNGV. CDR3 DNA: TGTGCCAGCAGCTTTCCGGGGGGTGGGGCCAACGTCCTGACTTTC. Translating gives CASSFPGGGANVLTF.